This paragraph reports one T cell receptor (beta chain). This CDR3 region has 15 residues. Trimming shortened V by 2 bases and J by 2 bases, and 11 bases separated the two germline ends. The germline CDR1 and CDR2 sequences are SGDLS and YYNGEE. This record comes from a study of blood T cell repertoires in COVID-19. Study information: Sites across the United States, Italy and Spain contributed samples from acute and convalescent COVID-19. PBMCs, B-cell-depleted T cells, or T cells were the source of the cDNA or gDNA that made up the material.

Per the study methods: It was from reference gene primer amplification that nucleated cell counts were estimated. Method: immunoSEQ multiplex PCR; TCRdb's copy keeps in-frame clones and lacks some. The D gene and trimming were derived from the DNA, and the V and J assignments and clone size from that table. Altogether roughly 220,000 clones are present, roughly 81% being singletons, with the ten largest covering 6% to 8%. This sequence was found in an elderly woman with COVID-19, enrolled during active disease. The chain uses TRBV9 and TRBJ1-3; D is ambiguous. The source material was peripheral blood. CDR3 DNA sequence: TGTGCCAGCAGCGTCCCAAGCGCCCCTGGAAACACCATATATTTT. Translating gives CASSVPSAPGNTIYF.